The next 31 T cell receptor beta chains were all read from a single sample in a study of technical replicates of blood from several donors. The repertoire was sequenced with immunoSEQ multiplex PCR; TCRdb's copy has only in-frame clones and lacks some. The sample consists of about 67,000 clones, under 98% of them appearing once. The sequenced sample consisted of T cells isolated from PBMCs. These receptors were taken from a human donor in good health.

This chain connects TRBV7-2 to TRBJ2-7; 10 bases map to TRBD2. Trimming removed 6 bases from V and 6 bases from J; junction bases left unmatched: 8. Per the germline V gene, CDR1 is SGHTA and CDR2 is FQGNSA. This CDR3 spans 14 amino acids. Here the CDR3 DNA reads TGTGCCAGCAGGGGGGCTAGCGGGAGTTCCGAGCAGTACTTC. The encoded protein is CASRGASGSSEQYF.

The chain joins TRBV5-4 to TRBJ1-1; 7 nucleotides agree with TRBD1. This CDR3 contains 16 residues. V gave up 4 bases and J gave up 2 bases; unmatched junction bases: 11. Germline V gives CDR1 SGHNT, CDR2 YYREEE (reference sequence). DNA for the CDR3: TGTGCCAGCAGCCCTACAGGGGTCCGGGGAAACACTGAAGCTTTCTTT. Translating it yields CASSPTGVRGNTEAFF.

The V gene is TRBV28, the J gene TRBJ1-2, with D perhaps TRBD1 (5 bases). CDR3 length: 15 residues. V lost 5 bases and J lost 3, with 16 bases in between. CDR1 MDHEN and CDR2 SYDVKM come from the germline V gene. The CDR3 DNA sequence: TGTGCCAGCAGTCCTTCCCTTGGGGCGGACTATGGCTACACCTTC. It codes for CASSPSLGADYGYTF.

The CDR3 loop reads CASSLGYGTGELFF. The CDR3 DNA reads as TGTGCCAGCAGCTTGGGTTACGGCACCGGGGAGCTGTTTTTT. This chain connects TRBV5-4 to TRBJ2-2, with D unclear. This CDR3 spans 14 amino acids. The V end was cut by 0 bases, the J end by 4 bases, with 7 bases between. Germline loops: CDR1 SGHNT, CDR2 YYREEE (reference sequence). The variable domain in full, completed from reference TRBV5-4 and TRBJ2-2, reads ETGVTQSPTHLIKTRGQQVTLRCSSQSGHNTVSWYQQALGQGPQFIFQYYREEENGRGNFPPRFSGLQFPNYSSELNVNALELDDSALYLCASSLGYGTGELFFGEGSRLTVL.

CDR3 in amino acids: CASSVAGSQPQHF. CDR3 sequence (DNA): TGTGCCAGCAGCGTTGCGGGAAGTCAGCCCCAGCATTTT. The chain uses TRBV9 and TRBJ1-5; D not resolved. Germline V gives CDR1 SGDLS, CDR2 YYNGEE. V lost 2 bases to trimming and J lost 6 bases, with 9 bases between them. The CDR3 extends over 13 amino acids.

V usage is TRBV13 and J usage is TRBJ2-3; no definite D call. The CDR3 spans 12 residues. CDR1 and CDR2 from the germline V gene are PRHDT and FYEKMQ (reference sequence). V was cut by 3 bases and J by 4 bases, with 5 bases left in between. The CDR3: CASSLAADTQYF. The CDR3 nucleotides read TGTGCCAGCAGCTTGGCGGCAGATACGCAGTATTTT.

J is TRBJ2-1 and V is TRBV4-3; no clear D gene. V lost 0 bases to trimming and J lost 6 bases, with 15 bases between them. Germline V gene data show CDR1 as LGHNA and CDR2 as YSLEER. The CDR3 loop spans 16 amino acids. CDR3 in amino acids: CASSQDRLLDGNEQFF. CDR3 DNA: TGCGCCAGCAGCCAAGATCGCTTGCTAGATGGCAATGAGCAGTTCTTC.

This rearrangement joins TRBV11-2 to TRBJ2-1; D unresolved. CDR1 and CDR2 from the germline V gene are SGHAT and FQNNGV. The CDR3 has 14 residues. V lost 6 bases and J 5 bases, leaving 14 bases between the germline ends. The CDR3 DNA reads as TGTGCCAGCAGGGCTATCTGGGCCGACAATGAGCAGTTCTTC. Residues: CASRAIWADNEQFF.

The chain joins TRBV5-1 to TRBJ2-1; no reliable D call. Germline values: CDR1 SGHRS, CDR2 YFSETQ. The CDR3 is 15 residues long. The V end lost 0 bases, the J end lost 4 bases, and 11 bases lay between the germline ends. In DNA form, the CDR3 reads TGCGCCAGCAGCTTGGAGAGGAGTGGGTACAATGAGCAGTTCTTC. Amino acid sequence: CASSLERSGYNEQFF.

This chain connects TRBV6-5 to TRBJ2-1; D gene uncertain. This CDR3 is 13 amino acids long. CDR1 is MNHEY and CDR2 is SVGAGI in the germline V gene. The V gene lost 6 bases and the J gene lost 1 base, with 7 bases spanning the gap. CDR3 sequence: CASSFSSYNEQFF. The CDR3 DNA reads TGTGCCAGCAGCTTTTCGTCCTACAATGAGCAGTTCTTC.

The rearrangement uses TRBV11-1 and TRBJ2-7, with 8 bases identical to TRBD2. This CDR3 spans 14 amino acids. The V and J ends lost 1 base and 7 bases, in that order; junction bases with no gene match: 6. Germline CDR1 SGHAT, CDR2 FQDESV (reference sequence). Here the CDR3 DNA reads TGTGCCAGCAGCTTAGTCTACGGGGGGGAAGAGCAGTACTTC. Protein: CASSLVYGGEEQYF.

This clone was seen just once. The chain combines TRBV7-7 with TRBJ2-1; perhaps TRBD2 as D (5 bases). The germline CDR1 and CDR2 sequences are SSHAT and FNYEAQ (reference sequence). V was trimmed by 0 bases and J by 5 bases, leaving 8 bases between them. The CDR3 has 14 amino acids. The CDR3 region has the DNA TGTGCCAGCAGCTTAGCCGGGGTGAACAATGAGCAGTTCTTC. Amino acid sequence: CASSLAGVNNEQFF. Looking up the rest from reference TRBV7-7 and TRBJ2-1 gives the full variable domain: GAGVSQSPRYKVTKRGQDVTLRCDPISSHATLYWYQQALGQGPEFLTYFNYEAQPDKSGLPSDRFSAERPEGSISTLTIQRTEQRDSAMYRCASSLAGVNNEQFFGPGTRLTVL.

This clone was recorded a few times. This rearrangement joins TRBV4-1 to TRBJ2-1, with D possibly TRBD2 on 6 matching bases. The CDR3 runs 16 residues. V was clipped by 0 bases and J by 5 bases, with 14 bases between them. Germline lookup yields CDR1 MGHRA and CDR2 YSYEKL. CDR3 amino acids: CASSQDSAGRHNEQFF. The CDR3 nucleotides are TGCGCCAGCAGCCAAGATTCCGCGGGAAGGCACAATGAGCAGTTCTTC.

This clone showed up just once. The CDR3 DNA follows: TGTGCCAGCAGCTCGATTGGACAGCTCTATGGCTACACCTTC. Its protein product is CASSSIGQLYGYTF. This chain links TRBV7-9 with TRBJ1-2; possibly TRBD1 for D (6 bases). Trimming took 4 bases from V and 4 from J, leaving 13 bases between them. This CDR3 comprises 14 residues. CDR1 and CDR2 from the germline V gene are SEHNR and FQNEAQ (reference sequence).

The chain employs TRBV29-1 and TRBJ2-2; 8 bases align to TRBD2. V trimming: 4 bases; J trimming: 3 bases; junction bases outside the gene matches: 10. Germline CDR1 SQVTM, CDR2 ANQGSEA. The CDR3 covers 16 residues. CDR3 amino acids: CSVGLLAEAHTGELFF. In DNA form, the CDR3 reads TGCAGCGTTGGTTTACTAGCGGAGGCACACACCGGGGAGCTGTTTTTT.

The chain combines TRBV27 with TRBJ1-1; possible D gene TRBD1, 6 bases. The CDR3 contains 13 residues. V was cut by 5 bases and J by 11 bases, with 18 bases left in between. The germline gives CDR1 MNHEY, CDR2 SMNVEV (reference sequence). In DNA, the CDR3 is TGTGCCAGCAGTGAGGGGGTGGGGGGGCCCGCTTTCTTT. Protein product: CASSEGVGGPAFF.

The rearrangement joins TRBV15 to TRBJ2-2; D is undetermined. The CDR3 is 17 amino acids. The germline gives CDR1 LNHNV, CDR2 YYDKDF (reference sequence). The V and J ends lost 7 bases and 1 base respectively, with 19 bases between them. CDR3 sequence reads: CATTRRIQTRNTGELFF. The CDR3 DNA reads TGTGCCACCACAAGAAGGATACAGACACGGAACACCGGGGAGCTGTTTTTT.

This clone has just one count. The CDR3 sequence is CASSIPTATGYEQYF. The CDR3 DNA reads as TGTGCCAGTAGTATACCGACAGCAACAGGCTACGAGCAGTACTTC. V is TRBV19 and J is TRBJ2-7; a possible D gene is TRBD1 (5 bases). This CDR3 comprises 15 residues. V lost 2 bases and J 3 bases, leaving 14 bases between the germline ends. Germline CDR1 LNHDA, CDR2 SQIVND (reference sequence).

This sequence joins TRBV9 and TRBJ2-2, with TRBD1 matching over 9 bases. Germline CDR1 is SGDLS and CDR2 is YYNGEE. CDR3 size: 14 residues. V shed 4 bases and J 6 bases; nucleotides not matched to a gene: 4. CDR3 coding DNA: TGTGCCAGCAGCACTAGACAGGGGGCCGGGGAGCTGTTTTTT. Its protein is CASSTRQGAGELFF.

The chain uses TRBV27 and TRBJ1-5; D is unclear. Germline values: CDR1 MNHEY, CDR2 SMNVEV (reference sequence). This CDR3 comprises 14 residues. V dropped 3 bases and J dropped 0 bases, with 6 bases sitting between them. The CDR3 bases are TGTGCCAGCAGTTTCAGTTATAGCAATCAGCCCCAGCATTTT. It yields the protein CASSFSYSNQPQHF.

The chain employs TRBV6-5 and TRBJ2-7; possible D gene TRBD1, 5 bases. Germline V gene data show CDR1 as MNHEY and CDR2 as SVGAGI. This CDR3 is 15 amino acids long. V lost 6 bases, J lost 4 bases, and 19 bases lay in between. For the CDR3, the DNA is TGTGCCAGCAGACCCGCAGGGATTCCCGCTTACGAGCAGTACTTC. It encodes CASRPAGIPAYEQYF.

The chain combines TRBV20-1 with TRBJ1-2; D unclear. The CDR3 is 11 amino acids. V was clipped by 5 bases and J by 4 bases, with 8 bases between them. Looked up from germline, CDR1 is DFQATT and CDR2 is SNEGSKA (reference sequence). CDR3 coding DNA: TGCAGTGCTTTCAATCCCTATGGCTACACCTTC. Translation gives CSAFNPYGYTF.

The chain's CDR3 is CASSLEPTGGRETQYF. CDR3 sequence (DNA): TGTGCCAGCAGCTTAGAACCCACGGGAGGAAGGGAGACCCAGTACTTC. The chain carries TRBV7-2 and TRBJ2-5; TRBD2 matches 7 bases. Germline V gene data show CDR1 as SGHTA and CDR2 as FQGNSA. Trimming cost V 1 base and J 5 bases; bases outside gene matches: 10. The CDR3 spans 16 residues.

The J gene is TRBJ1-2, the V gene TRBV10-1; 7 nucleotides line up with TRBD1. V dropped 2 bases and J dropped 6; count of bases not matched to a gene: 0. This CDR3 spans 12 amino acids. Germline CDR1 WNHNN, CDR2 SYGVQD (reference sequence). CDR3 protein: CASSETGDGYTF. CDR3 nucleotides: TGCGCCAGCAGTGAGACAGGGGATGGCTACACCTTC.

This clone has just one count. The chain carries TRBV9 and TRBJ2-7; 9 bases are shared with TRBD1. The CDR3 sequence is 15 residues long. The ends lost 4 bases at V and 3 bases at J; junction bases unmatched: 8. CDR1 and CDR2 from the germline V gene are SGDLS and YYNGEE. CDR3 residues: CASSPSQGAIYEQYF. DNA for the CDR3: TGTGCCAGCAGCCCGTCACAGGGGGCGATCTACGAGCAGTACTTC.

The V call is TRBV5-6, the J call TRBJ2-5; 10 bases are a match to TRBD2. Trimming at V came to 5 bases and at J to 5 bases, leaving 9 bases not matched to a gene. The CDR3 is made up of 15 amino acids. The germline V gene encodes CDR1 SGHDT and CDR2 YYEEEE. As DNA, the CDR3 is TGTGCCAGCAGGTCTGAGGGACTAGCGCTGGAGACCCAGTACTTC. It yields the protein CASRSEGLALETQYF.

The chain recombines TRBV9 with TRBJ2-7; a possible D gene is TRBD2 (6 bases). V was pared by 8 bases and J by 2 bases, with 11 bases between. Looked up from germline, CDR1 is SGDLS and CDR2 is YYNGEE. CDR3 size: 12 residues. The CDR3 protein is CASGGNTYEQYF. In nucleotides, the CDR3 is TGTGCCAGTGGGGGGAACACCTACGAGCAGTACTTC.

This chain links TRBV9 with TRBJ1-4; no clear D. The CDR3 covers 15 residues. V gave up 4 bases and J gave up 0 bases, with 10 bases separating them. Per germline, CDR1 SGDLS and CDR2 YYNGEE. The CDR3 nucleotides read TGTGCCAGCAGCACTAACCCCGCAACTAATGAAAAACTGTTTTTT. The encoded protein is CASSTNPATNEKLFF.

This chain connects TRBV7-8 to TRBJ2-7, with TRBD2 matching 7 bases. Trimming took 5 bases from V and 3 from J; bases not matched to a gene: 4. The CDR3 contains 13 residues. Germline assignment: CDR1 SGHVS and CDR2 FQNEAQ. CDR3 sequence reads: CASSRGVFYEQYF. The CDR3 DNA follows: TGTGCCAGCAGCCGGGGGGTCTTCTACGAGCAGTACTTC.

Points on this clone: One end of the junction is discordant with germline, which a read error may explain. This chain uses TRBV7-7 with TRBJ1-4; perhaps TRBD1 as D (6 bases). Germline loops: CDR1 SSHAT, CDR2 FNYEAQ (reference sequence). This CDR3 has 14 amino acids. DNA of the CDR3: TGTGCTAGCAGCCCTGGACAGTTTAATGAAAAACTGTTTTTT. The encoded protein is CASSPGQFNEKLFF.

The rearrangement uses TRBV27 and TRBJ1-4; no firm D call. V dropped 3 bases and J dropped 6 bases, with 17 bases sitting between them. Germline V CDR1 and CDR2: MNHEY, SMNVEV (reference sequence). This CDR3 comprises 16 residues. The CDR3 sequence is CASSLVRREGYEKLFF. The CDR3 DNA reads TGTGCCAGCAGTTTGGTGAGGAGGGAGGGCTATGAAAAACTGTTTTTT.